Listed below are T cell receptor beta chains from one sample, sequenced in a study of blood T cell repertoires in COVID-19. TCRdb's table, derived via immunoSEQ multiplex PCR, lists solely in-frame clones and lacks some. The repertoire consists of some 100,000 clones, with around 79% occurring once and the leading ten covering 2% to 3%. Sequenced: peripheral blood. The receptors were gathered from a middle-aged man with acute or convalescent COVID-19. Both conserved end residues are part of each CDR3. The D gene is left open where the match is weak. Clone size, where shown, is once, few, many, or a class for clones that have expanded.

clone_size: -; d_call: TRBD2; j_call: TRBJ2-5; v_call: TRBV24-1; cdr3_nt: TGTGCCACCAGTGATATGGGCGGGGGGGGAGAGGAGACCCAGTACTTC; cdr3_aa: CATSDMGGGGEETQYF
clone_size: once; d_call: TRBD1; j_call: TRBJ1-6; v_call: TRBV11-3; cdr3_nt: TGTGCCAGCAGCGCAGGACAGGGCAATTCACCCCTCCACTTT; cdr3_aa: CASSAGQGNSPLHF
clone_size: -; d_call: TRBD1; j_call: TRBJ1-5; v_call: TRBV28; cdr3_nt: TGTGCCAGCAGCACAACAGGGGGCGCGGGTAGGGGCAATCAGCCCCAGCATTTT; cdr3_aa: CASSTTGGAGRGNQPQHF
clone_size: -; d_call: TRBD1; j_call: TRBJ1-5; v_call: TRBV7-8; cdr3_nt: TGTGCCAGCAGCCGAGGGGGCAGGGTTAGCAATCAGCCCCAGCATTTT; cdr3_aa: CASSRGGRVSNQPQHF
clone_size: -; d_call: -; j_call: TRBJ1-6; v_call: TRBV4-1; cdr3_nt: TGCGCCAGCAGCCTCACCGGCGACAGCGCAGCGAATAATTCACCCCTCCACTTT; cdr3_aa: CASSLTGDSAANNSPLHF
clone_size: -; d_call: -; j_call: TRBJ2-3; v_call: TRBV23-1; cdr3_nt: TGCGCCAGCAGTCATCTCTTCGAAGCTACGCAGTATTTT; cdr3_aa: CASSHLFEATQYF
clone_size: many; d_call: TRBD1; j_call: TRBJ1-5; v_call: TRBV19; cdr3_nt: TGTGCCAGTAGTCCCCGGGACAGAGAGTTTAATCAGCCCCAGCATTTT; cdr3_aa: CASSPRDREFNQPQHF
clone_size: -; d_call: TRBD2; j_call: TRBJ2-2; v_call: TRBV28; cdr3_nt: TGTGCCAGCAGTGTATTTCGGCCGGGACTACCGAGCACCGGGGAGCTGTTTTTT; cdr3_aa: CASSVFRPGLPSTGELFF
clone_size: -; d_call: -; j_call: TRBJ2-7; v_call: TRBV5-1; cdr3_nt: TGCGCCAGCAGCTTGGAATGGACTAACAGAGCCTACGAGCAGTACTTC; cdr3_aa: CASSLEWTNRAYEQYF
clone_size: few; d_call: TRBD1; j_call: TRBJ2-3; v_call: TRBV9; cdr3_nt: TGTGCCAGCAGCCCTAGTGGACAGGGTTTTAGCACAGATACGCAGTATTTT; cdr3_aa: CASSPSGQGFSTDTQYF
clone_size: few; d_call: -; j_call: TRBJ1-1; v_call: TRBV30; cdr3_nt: TGTGCCTCGGAACAGGGATTTGGGAACACTGAAGCTTTCTTT; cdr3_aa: CASEQGFGNTEAFF
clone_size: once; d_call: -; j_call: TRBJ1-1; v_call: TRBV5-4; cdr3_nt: TGTGCCAGCAGCTTCGTCGGAGGCACTGAAGCTTTCTTT; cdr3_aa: CASSFVGGTEAFF
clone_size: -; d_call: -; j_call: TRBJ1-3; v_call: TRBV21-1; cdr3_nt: TGTGCCAGCAACCCAAACGTCCTAATCTGTGGAAACACCATATATTTT; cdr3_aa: CASNPNVLICGNTIYF
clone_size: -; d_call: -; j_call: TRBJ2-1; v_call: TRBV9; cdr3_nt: TGTGCCAGCAGCGTAGCAGCGCTAGTACTGAGCAATGAGCAGTTCTTC; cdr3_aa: CASSVAALVLSNEQFF
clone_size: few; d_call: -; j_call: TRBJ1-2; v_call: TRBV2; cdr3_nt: TGTGCCAGCAGTGAAGCTCAGGGGTCCTTCTATGGCTACACCTTC; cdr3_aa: CASSEAQGSFYGYTF
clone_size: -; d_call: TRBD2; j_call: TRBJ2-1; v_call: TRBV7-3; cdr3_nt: TGTGCCAGCAGCTCTTATAGCGGGGGGGCCAGCAATGAGCAGTTCTTC; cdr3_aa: CASSSYSGGASNEQFF
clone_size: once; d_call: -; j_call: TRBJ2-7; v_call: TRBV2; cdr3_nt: TGTGCCAGCAGGCGGGGAATCGAGCAGTACTTC; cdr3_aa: CASRRGIEQYF
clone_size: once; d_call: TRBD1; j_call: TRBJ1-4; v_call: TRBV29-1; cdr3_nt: TGCAGCGTTGGGGACAGGGGGAGGGAAAAACTGTTTTTT; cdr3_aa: CSVGDRGREKLFF
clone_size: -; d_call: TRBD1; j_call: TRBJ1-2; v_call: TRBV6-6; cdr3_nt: TGTGCCAGCAGTTACGACCCTCAGGGGGCGCGGGGCTACACCTTC; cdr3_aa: CASSYDPQGARGYTF
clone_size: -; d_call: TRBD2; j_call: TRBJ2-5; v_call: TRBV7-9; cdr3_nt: TGTGCCAGCATTGGCGGGGGGGCCGGTGAGACCCAGTACTTC; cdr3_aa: CASIGGGAGETQYF
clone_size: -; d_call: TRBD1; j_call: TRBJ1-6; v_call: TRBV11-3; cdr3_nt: TGTGCCAGCAGCTCAGACCGGGACAGCTCCTTAAGCTCCTATAATTCACCCCTCCACTTT; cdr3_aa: CASSSDRDSSLSSYNSPLHF
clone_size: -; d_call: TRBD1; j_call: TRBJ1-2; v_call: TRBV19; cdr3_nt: TGTGCCAGTAGTGTCGGGACAGGGGGCTTCTATGGCTACACCTTC; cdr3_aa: CASSVGTGGFYGYTF
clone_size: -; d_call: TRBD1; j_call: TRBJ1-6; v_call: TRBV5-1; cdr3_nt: TGCGCCAGCAGCTTGGTCCCCCAGGGGGATAATTCACCCCTCCACTTT; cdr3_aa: CASSLVPQGDNSPLHF
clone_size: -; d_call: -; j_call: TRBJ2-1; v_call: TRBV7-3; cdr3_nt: TGTGCCAGCAGCTTAATGGAGGGCTACAATGAGCAGTTCTTC; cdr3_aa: CASSLMEGYNEQFF